A selection of T cell receptor beta chains follows, all from one sample in a study of T cell responses to AZD1222 COVID-19 vaccine. The data were produced by immunoSEQ multiplex PCR, yet TCRdb's version contains in-frame clones alone and is incomplete. The sample includes 130,000 to 150,000 clones, more than 75% of them seen just once. Material: peripheral blood, obtained on day 0 of AZD1222 vaccination. Receptors originate from an adult in good health. CDR3s include the opening cysteine and the closing phenylalanine or tryptophan. D genes are given only for firm matches. The size of a clone is reported for some rows only, either as once, few or many, or as a class for expanded clones.

V: TRBV3-1/TRBV3-2; J: TRBJ1-2; size: NA; D: TRBD1; DNA: TGTGCCAGCAGCGTACAGGGGGCCTCCTATGGCTACACCTTC; CDR3: CASSVQGASYGYTF
V: TRBV27; J: TRBJ1-3; size: NA; D: NA; DNA: TGTGCCAGCAAATCTCACTCTGGAAACACCATATATTTT; CDR3: CASKSHSGNTIYF
V: TRBV7-3; J: TRBJ1-5; size: NA; D: NA; DNA: TGTGCCAGCAGCCCCAGCGGGGATCAGCCCCAGCATTTT; CDR3: CASSPSGDQPQHF
V: TRBV29-1; J: TRBJ1-2; size: NA; D: TRBD1; DNA: TGCAGCGTCGCGGGACAGGCTAACTATGGCTACACCTTC; CDR3: CSVAGQANYGYTF
V: TRBV4-2; J: TRBJ2-3; size: NA; D: TRBD1; DNA: TGTGCCAGCAGCCCCTCTGGGGACAGGGGGTCAGATACGCAGTATTTT; CDR3: CASSPSGDRGSDTQYF
V: TRBV11-3; J: TRBJ1-6; size: NA; D: NA; DNA: TGTGCCAGCAGCCCGCTAGGGGGGGCCGATAATTCACCCCTCCACTTT; CDR3: CASSPLGGADNSPLHF
V: TRBV12-3/TRBV12-4; J: TRBJ2-3; size: NA; D: NA; DNA: TGTGCCAGCAGTTTTACTGCTGCTACGCAGTATTTT; CDR3: CASSFTAATQYF
V: TRBV18; J: TRBJ2-3; size: NA; D: TRBD1; DNA: TGTGCCAGCTCACCACCGGTGAAGGGGGCTGTGGGGAGAACTGGCACAGATACGCAGTATTTT; CDR3: CASSPPVKGAVGRTGTDTQYF
V: TRBV18; J: TRBJ2-5; size: NA; D: NA; DNA: TGTGCCAGCTCCTGGGGGTACGAGACCCAGTACTTC; CDR3: CASSWGYETQYF
V: TRBV4-3; J: TRBJ2-7; size: NA; D: TRBD2; DNA: TGCGCCAGCAGCCACGGACTAGCGGACTCCTACGAGCAGTACTTC; CDR3: CASSHGLADSYEQYF
V: TRBV20-1; J: TRBJ2-3; size: NA; D: NA; DNA: TGCAGTGTTTGGGGCACAGATACGCAGTATTTT; CDR3: CSVWGTDTQYF
V: TRBV4-2; J: TRBJ2-3; size: NA; D: TRBD2; DNA: TGTGCCAGCAGCCCCCGACCCCCCGGGACTAGCGGCTCCACAGATACGCAGTATTTT; CDR3: CASSPRPPGTSGSTDTQYF
V: TRBV19; J: TRBJ1-3; size: NA; D: NA; DNA: TGTGCCAGTAGTTGGGGAGAGGCGTCTGGAAACACCATATATTTT; CDR3: CASSWGEASGNTIYF
V: TRBV6-6; J: TRBJ1-1; size: NA; D: NA; DNA: TGTGCCACCGGGGGGCAGGGCGGCACTGAAGCTTTCTTT; CDR3: CATGGQGGTEAFF
V: TRBV5-4; J: TRBJ2-3; size: NA; D: NA; DNA: TGTGCCAGCAGCAACGGGCTAGCGAGAACCTCAGGCACAGATACGCAGTATTTT; CDR3: CASSNGLARTSGTDTQYF
V: TRBV28; J: TRBJ2-2; size: NA; D: TRBD1; DNA: TGTGCCAGCAGGACAGGGGGCTATAACACCGGGGAGCTGTTTTTT; CDR3: CASRTGGYNTGELFF
V: TRBV5-3; J: TRBJ2-7; size: NA; D: NA; DNA: TGTGCCAGAAGCAACTACACGAGGGAATACGAGCAGTACTTC; CDR3: CARSNYTREYEQYF
V: TRBV3-1/TRBV3-2; J: TRBJ1-3; size: NA; D: NA; DNA: TGTGCCAGCAGCGCCCGAGCGGGAAACACCATATATTTT; CDR3: CASSARAGNTIYF
V: TRBV9; J: TRBJ1-1; size: NA; D: NA; DNA: TGTGCCAGCAGCAAAGGAGGCAACACTGAAGCTTTCTTT; CDR3: CASSKGGNTEAFF
V: TRBV7-9; J: TRBJ2-7; size: few; D: NA; DNA: TGTGCCAGCAGTTTTCTCCCGGGGTCCCACCACGAGCAGTACTTC; CDR3: CASSFLPGSHHEQYF
V: TRBV7-3; J: TRBJ2-3; size: NA; D: TRBD1; DNA: TGTGCCAGCAGCTACAGGGGGTCAGATACGCAGTATTTT; CDR3: CASSYRGSDTQYF
V: TRBV5-1; J: TRBJ1-3; size: NA; D: NA; DNA: TGCGCCAGCAGCTTGGAATCAGGGCTATCTGGAAACACCATATATTTT; CDR3: CASSLESGLSGNTIYF
V: TRBV9; J: TRBJ1-1; size: NA; D: NA; DNA: TGTGCCAGCAGCGTAGCTGGCGAGAACACTGAAGCTTTCTTT; CDR3: CASSVAGENTEAFF
V: TRBV7-9; J: TRBJ2-3; size: NA; D: NA; DNA: TGTGCCAGCAGCTTAGAATCGTCAGATACGCAGTATTTT; CDR3: CASSLESSDTQYF
V: TRBV25-1; J: TRBJ1-1; size: NA; D: NA; DNA: TGTGCCAGCAGTGACCGCCGGGTCGCGAACACTGAAGCTTTCTTT; CDR3: CASSDRRVANTEAFF
V: TRBV9; J: TRBJ1-6; size: NA; D: NA; DNA: TGTGCCAGCAGCTGGGGGGGTTCACCCCTCCACTTT; CDR3: CASSWGGSPLHF
V: TRBV12-3/TRBV12-4; J: TRBJ2-3; size: few; D: NA; DNA: TGTGCCAGCAGCCCCGTGGTGCGGGATACGCAGTATTTT; CDR3: CASSPVVRDTQYF
V: TRBV6-5; J: TRBJ1-4; size: once; D: TRBD1; DNA: TGTGCCAGCAGTACAAAGGGGGCACCTAATGAAAAACTGTTTTTT; CDR3: CASSTKGAPNEKLFF
V: TRBV20-1; J: TRBJ2-1; size: NA; D: NA; DNA: TGCAGTGCTGCAAGCAATGAGCAGTTCTTC; CDR3: CSAASNEQFF
V: TRBV27; J: TRBJ1-1; size: NA; D: NA; DNA: TGTGCCAGCAGTTCGAGGGGAGAGACTGAAGCTTTCTTT; CDR3: CASSSRGETEAFF
V: TRBV18; J: TRBJ1-1; size: NA; D: TRBD1; DNA: TGTGCCAGCGTCCAGGGGGGGGCGATGAACACTGAAGCTTTCTTT; CDR3: CASVQGGAMNTEAFF
V: TRBV5-1; J: TRBJ1-3; size: NA; D: TRBD1; DNA: TGCGCCAGCAGCTGGTGGACAGGGGACAATGCTGGAAACACCATATATTTT; CDR3: CASSWWTGDNAGNTIYF
V: TRBV19; J: TRBJ1-2; size: NA; D: NA; DNA: TGTGCCAGTAGCATATCCGTAAACTATGGCTACACCTTC; CDR3: CASSISVNYGYTF
V: TRBV6-5; J: TRBJ1-5; size: NA; D: NA; DNA: TGTGCCAGCAGCCTGCGACGGGGCATTCAGCCCCAGCATTTT; CDR3: CASSLRRGIQPQHF
V: TRBV5-4; J: TRBJ2-5; size: NA; D: NA; DNA: TGTGCCAGCAGCTCGGGGCCGGACCAAGAGACCCAGTACTTC; CDR3: CASSSGPDQETQYF
V: TRBV19; J: TRBJ1-4; size: NA; D: TRBD1; DNA: TGTGCCAGTAGTATAGACACCGGGACAGCGGCGGAAAAACTGTTTTTT; CDR3: CASSIDTGTAAEKLFF
V: TRBV6-5; J: TRBJ1-5; size: NA; D: NA; DNA: TGTGCCAGCAACGGACAGTTCAATCAGCCCCAGCATTTT; CDR3: CASNGQFNQPQHF